This T cell receptor (beta chain) was profiled in a study of T cell repertoires in cytomegalovirus infection. Study as a whole: Well-studied HLA-B-restricted epitopes and recently identified HLA-C-restricted epitopes of CMV were both used in the study. Carrying CMV and the relevant HLA type showed in public TCR beta signatures.

The study's findings and limits: Summed frequency of public TCR beta families distinguished CMV carriers with the relevant HLA. In two of eight donors, the top clonotype was HLA-C-restricted CMV-specific.

This clonotype was found many times. The antigen is not known. Germline CDR1 SGHVS, CDR2 FQNEAQ. The CDR3 covers 15 residues. Germline trimming cut 8 bases from V and 0 bases from J; bases unmatched to any gene: 9. TCRdb re-analysed the reads in MiXCR, keeping a single row per CDR3 protein. The repertoire holds 650,000 to 900,000 distinct CDR3 sequences, with approximately 29% as singletons. The input for sequencing was cultured CD8+ T cells from PBMCs, taken from culture after CMV antigen stimulation. The receptor's source is a human donor in good health (CMV status not recorded). Some clones in this sample may be carry-over from other donors' samples. The chain employs TRBV7-8 and TRBJ1-1, with 7 nucleotides matching TRBD1. In DNA form, the CDR3 reads TGTGCCAGCTTCGGGACAGCAATGATGAACACTGAAGCTTTCTTT. Translation gives CASFGTAMMNTEAFF.